This T cell receptor beta chain is drawn from a study of control samples from healthy donors and cancer patients (dated by TCRdb to 2020 to 2021). With regard to this clone: Its antigen specificity is not known. Base qualities are missing; no much larger clone stands one base away.

The CDR3 spans 13 residues, from the cysteine through the phenylalanine. The CDR3 DNA has 39 bases and is translated from base 1. CDR1 GTSNPN and CDR2 SVGIG were looked up in the germline V gene (reference sequence). Deletion took 5 bases off V and 7 bases off J, with a span of 17 bases between the germline ends. Libraries were constructed by the immunoSEQ multiplex PCR assay. This is the immuneACCESS table as TCRdb keeps it, with only in-frame sequences that have V and J called. A part of the clones is gone; compared with another copy, unresolved V genes explain less than half, and the rest is unexplained. Recorded for this sample are approximately 120,000 clones; about nine tenths of them occurred a single time. The ten largest clones add up to 3.5% to 4.5% of the sample.

Specimen: blood. The chain is made from TRBV30 and TRBJ1-2; TRBD1 is possibly the D segment (6 matching bases). The receptor comes from a human donor in good health. The donor label of this sample is uncertain. CDR3 loop: CAWEEGVWGGYTF. The DNA sequence is TGTGCCTGGGAGGAGGGGGTGTGGGGTGGCTACACCTTC.